Listed below are T cell receptor beta chains from one sample, sequenced in a study of beta chain features in type 1 diabetes. Assay used: immunoSEQ multiplex PCR; TCRdb lists only in-frame clones, some missing. Here the sample spans around 340,000 clones, 6.5% to 10% being singletons. The material sequenced was central memory CD4+ T cells from blood. The source is a woman aged 18-29 years in good health. Both conserved end residues are part of each CDR3. The D gene is left open where the match is weak. Clone size, where shown, is once, few, many, or a class for clones that have expanded.

v_call: TRBV5-1
clone_size: NA
d_call: NA
j_call: TRBJ2-5
cdr3_aa: CASSLAGQRKETQYF
cdr3_nt: TGCGCCAGCAGCTTGGCTGGACAGAGAAAAGAGACCCAGTACTTC

v_call: TRBV7-2
clone_size: NA
d_call: TRBD2
j_call: TRBJ2-1
cdr3_aa: CASSFYGLAGGEQFF
cdr3_nt: TGTGCCAGCAGCTTTTATGGACTAGCGGGCGGTGAGCAGTTCTTC

v_call: TRBV18
clone_size: few
d_call: NA
j_call: TRBJ1-1
cdr3_aa: CASSSNPNTEAFF
cdr3_nt: TGTGCCAGCTCATCCAACCCGAACACTGAAGCTTTCTTT

v_call: TRBV7-2
clone_size: NA
d_call: TRBD2
j_call: TRBJ2-7
cdr3_aa: CASSFDSGTIHYEQYF
cdr3_nt: TGTGCCAGCAGTTTCGATTCCGGGACTATCCACTACGAGCAGTACTTC

v_call: TRBV6-6
clone_size: NA
d_call: NA
j_call: TRBJ2-5
cdr3_aa: CASSSAVMGQETQYF
cdr3_nt: TGTGCCAGCAGTTCGGCGGTGATGGGACAAGAGACCCAGTACTTC

v_call: TRBV4-2
clone_size: NA
d_call: NA
j_call: TRBJ2-3
cdr3_aa: CASSQAGGRRADTQYF
cdr3_nt: TGTGCCAGCAGCCAAGCTGGTGGTAGACGAGCGGATACGCAGTATTTT

v_call: TRBV7-2
clone_size: few
d_call: TRBD1
j_call: TRBJ2-5
cdr3_aa: CASSFSGTGGKETQYF
cdr3_nt: TGTGCCAGCAGCTTTTCCGGGACAGGCGGGAAAGAGACCCAGTACTTC

v_call: TRBV10-1
clone_size: NA
d_call: NA
j_call: TRBJ1-1
cdr3_aa: CASQQQPNTEAFF
cdr3_nt: TGCGCCAGCCAACAGCAACCGAACACTGAAGCTTTCTTT

v_call: TRBV5-1
clone_size: once
d_call: NA
j_call: TRBJ2-7
cdr3_aa: CASSPGTHSAKQYF
cdr3_nt: TGCGCCAGCAGCCCCGGGACTCACAGTGCCAAGCAGTACTTC

v_call: TRBV15
clone_size: NA
d_call: NA
j_call: TRBJ2-7
cdr3_aa: CATSRALTRTRYSYEQYF
cdr3_nt: TGTGCCACCAGCAGAGCCCTCACCCGGACGCGATACTCCTACGAGCAGTACTTC

v_call: TRBV29-1
clone_size: NA
d_call: NA
j_call: TRBJ2-7
cdr3_aa: CSVVPGGGYEQYF
cdr3_nt: TGCAGCGTTGTGCCTGGGGGAGGCTACGAGCAGTACTTC

v_call: TRBV28
clone_size: few
d_call: NA
j_call: TRBJ2-7
cdr3_aa: CASSSPAARTGYEQYF
cdr3_nt: TGTGCCAGCAGTTCCCCCGCGGCTCGAACAGGGTACGAGCAGTACTTC

v_call: TRBV7-2
clone_size: NA
d_call: TRBD2
j_call: TRBJ2-7
cdr3_aa: CASSLAGTSGYEQYF
cdr3_nt: TGTGCCAGCAGCTTAGCCGGGACTAGTGGTTACGAGCAGTACTTC

v_call: TRBV7-9
clone_size: NA
d_call: NA
j_call: TRBJ1-2
cdr3_aa: CASSLGASYGYTF
cdr3_nt: TGTGCCAGCAGCTTAGGGGCCTCCTATGGCTACACCTTC

v_call: TRBV7-8
clone_size: many
d_call: NA
j_call: TRBJ2-5
cdr3_aa: CASSFITRGFQYF
cdr3_nt: TGTGCCAGCAGCTTTATCACTAGGGGGTTCCAGTACTTC

v_call: TRBV9
clone_size: NA
d_call: TRBD2
j_call: TRBJ2-1
cdr3_aa: CASDTGTSLYNEQFF
cdr3_nt: TGTGCCAGCGATACCGGGACTAGCCTTTACAATGAGCAGTTCTTC

v_call: TRBV25-1
clone_size: few
d_call: NA
j_call: TRBJ1-4
cdr3_aa: CASSETRGVKLFF
cdr3_nt: TGTGCCAGCAGTGAGACCCGAGGGGTGAAACTGTTTTTT

v_call: TRBV7-2
clone_size: many
d_call: TRBD2
j_call: TRBJ2-7
cdr3_aa: CASSWLAGESEQYF
cdr3_nt: TGTGCCAGCAGCTGGCTAGCGGGAGAAAGCGAGCAGTACTTC

v_call: TRBV6-5
clone_size: NA
d_call: TRBD1
j_call: TRBJ1-5
cdr3_aa: CASSYGRGLGQPQHF
cdr3_nt: TGTGCCAGCAGTTACGGCAGGGGGCTCGGGCAGCCCCAGCATTTT

v_call: TRBV5-6
clone_size: few
d_call: NA
j_call: TRBJ1-2
cdr3_aa: CASSLRGYGYTF
cdr3_nt: TGTGCCAGCAGCTTGAGGGGCTATGGCTACACCTTC

v_call: TRBV7-2
clone_size: NA
d_call: NA
j_call: TRBJ1-1
cdr3_aa: CASSAHTEAFF
cdr3_nt: TGTGCCAGCAGCGCTCACACTGAAGCTTTCTTT

v_call: TRBV7-2
clone_size: NA
d_call: NA
j_call: TRBJ2-7
cdr3_aa: CASSNDRSSYEQYF
cdr3_nt: TGTGCCAGCAGTAACGACAGATCGTCCTACGAGCAGTACTTC

v_call: TRBV7-9
clone_size: NA
d_call: NA
j_call: TRBJ2-3
cdr3_aa: CASSFIKGSDTQYF
cdr3_nt: TGTGCCAGCAGCTTTATTAAGGGGTCAGATACGCAGTATTTT

v_call: TRBV4-2
clone_size: NA
d_call: NA
j_call: TRBJ2-4
cdr3_aa: CASSLGPLRDQNIQYF
cdr3_nt: TGTGCCAGCAGCCTGGGCCCCTTGAGGGATCAAAACATTCAGTACTTC

v_call: TRBV18
clone_size: NA
d_call: TRBD1
j_call: TRBJ2-7
cdr3_aa: CASSPLQGSSYEQYF
cdr3_nt: TGTGCCAGCTCACCATTACAGGGGAGCTCCTACGAGCAGTACTTC

v_call: TRBV28
clone_size: many
d_call: NA
j_call: TRBJ2-4
cdr3_aa: CASRPSGRSKNIQYF
cdr3_nt: TGTGCCAGCAGACCCTCCGGACGCAGTAAAAACATTCAGTACTTC

v_call: TRBV15
clone_size: many
d_call: TRBD1
j_call: TRBJ2-7
cdr3_aa: CATKLWTGPYEQYF
cdr3_nt: TGTGCCACGAAGTTATGGACAGGACCCTACGAGCAGTACTTC

v_call: TRBV7-2
clone_size: few
d_call: NA
j_call: TRBJ2-3
cdr3_aa: CASSPTSWTDTQYF
cdr3_nt: TGTGCCAGCAGCCCGACTAGTTGGACAGATACGCAGTATTTT

v_call: TRBV7-9
clone_size: NA
d_call: NA
j_call: TRBJ2-3
cdr3_aa: CASSLTGPQDTQYF
cdr3_nt: TGTGCCAGCAGCTTGACAGGACCTCAAGATACGCAGTATTTT

v_call: TRBV4-2
clone_size: few
d_call: NA
j_call: TRBJ2-1
cdr3_aa: CASSPEGGYNEQFF
cdr3_nt: TGTGCCAGCAGTCCGGAGGGAGGTTACAATGAGCAGTTCTTC

v_call: TRBV27
clone_size: few
d_call: NA
j_call: TRBJ2-1
cdr3_aa: CASSPQTTGTYNEQFF
cdr3_nt: TGTGCCAGCAGTCCTCAAACTACGGGAACTTACAATGAGCAGTTCTTC

v_call: TRBV7-3
clone_size: few
d_call: TRBD2
j_call: TRBJ2-3
cdr3_aa: CASSLQGLEVDTQYF
cdr3_nt: TGTGCCAGCAGCCTTCAGGGACTAGAAGTGGATACGCAGTATTTT

v_call: TRBV5-6
clone_size: NA
d_call: TRBD2
j_call: TRBJ2-3
cdr3_aa: CASSPRPGLATDTQYF
cdr3_nt: TGTGCCAGCAGCCCCCGTCCGGGACTAGCTACAGATACGCAGTATTTT

v_call: TRBV7-9
clone_size: few
d_call: NA
j_call: TRBJ1-2
cdr3_aa: CASSPLNAGYTF
cdr3_nt: TGTGCCAGCAGCCCATTAAATGCTGGCTACACCTTC

v_call: TRBV27
clone_size: few
d_call: NA
j_call: TRBJ1-5
cdr3_aa: CASSLTGQPQHF
cdr3_nt: TGTGCCAGCAGTTTAACGGGTCAGCCCCAGCATTTT

v_call: TRBV7-9
clone_size: NA
d_call: NA
j_call: TRBJ2-7
cdr3_aa: CASNTLEGYEQYF
cdr3_nt: TGTGCCAGCAACACTCTAGAAGGGTACGAGCAGTACTTC

v_call: TRBV5-6
clone_size: few
d_call: NA
j_call: TRBJ1-2
cdr3_aa: CASSFRDTYGYTF
cdr3_nt: TGTGCCAGCAGTTTCCGGGACACCTATGGCTACACCTTC

v_call: TRBV14
clone_size: few
d_call: NA
j_call: TRBJ2-3
cdr3_aa: CASSLMVGTDTQYF
cdr3_nt: TGTGCCAGCAGCCTTATGGTCGGCACAGATACGCAGTATTTT

v_call: TRBV7-2
clone_size: few
d_call: NA
j_call: TRBJ2-3
cdr3_aa: CASSLRTSTDTQYF
cdr3_nt: TGTGCCAGCAGCTTAAGGACTAGCACAGATACGCAGTATTTT

v_call: TRBV4-3
clone_size: few
d_call: TRBD2
j_call: TRBJ2-1
cdr3_aa: CASSQVASGNSEQFF
cdr3_nt: TGCGCCAGCAGCCAAGTCGCTAGCGGGAATAGTGAGCAGTTCTTC

v_call: TRBV19
clone_size: few
d_call: NA
j_call: TRBJ1-1
cdr3_aa: CASSILGSTEAFF
cdr3_nt: TGTGCCAGTAGTATACTGGGATCCACTGAAGCTTTCTTT

v_call: TRBV7-9
clone_size: many
d_call: TRBD1
j_call: TRBJ1-1
cdr3_aa: CASNRDRENTEAFF
cdr3_nt: TGTGCCAGCAACCGGGACAGGGAGAACACTGAAGCTTTCTTT

v_call: TRBV28
clone_size: NA
d_call: TRBD1
j_call: TRBJ2-1
cdr3_aa: CAANQPGQGRYEQFF
cdr3_nt: TGTGCCGCAAACCAACCGGGACAGGGGAGATATGAGCAGTTCTTC

v_call: TRBV11-2
clone_size: many
d_call: NA
j_call: TRBJ2-2
cdr3_aa: CASSLDFITGELFF
cdr3_nt: TGTGCCAGCAGCTTAGATTTTATCACCGGGGAGCTGTTTTTT

v_call: TRBV7-2
clone_size: NA
d_call: NA
j_call: TRBJ1-2
cdr3_aa: CASSLRQVNPHGYTF
cdr3_nt: TGTGCCAGCAGCTTACGACAGGTTAACCCGCATGGCTACACCTTC